Detailed here is one TCR beta chain. This specimen comes from a study of blood T cell repertoires in COVID-19. Across the study: Acute and convalescent COVID-19 samples came from the United States, Italy and Spain. From T cells, B-cell-depleted T cells, or PBMCs came the material, which was cDNA or gDNA.

Germline V lookup: CDR1 SEHNR, CDR2 FQNEAQ (reference sequence). The CDR3 spans 13 residues. Deletions cut 1 base from V and 5 bases from J, with 8 bases between. Cohort placement rested on clinical history that participants reported themselves. Original data processing: Nucleated cell number was recorded as an estimate derived from reference gene primer amplification. Repertoires were generated with immunoSEQ multiplex PCR, while TCRdb's copy carries only in-frame clones and drops some. The V and J calls and clone size are taken from that table; D and trimming were inferred from the DNA. The sample has 300,000 to 350,000 clones, 88% seen once.

The chain couples TRBV7-9 to TRBJ1-1; D is unclear. The sequence derives from a woman aged 25 to 39 who had been exposed to COVID-19. The material sequenced was PBMCs or T cells enriched from blood (not recorded which). The CDR3 DNA reads TGTGCCAGCAGCTTAGAGGAGATGACTGAAGCTTTCTTT. It is translated as CASSLEEMTEAFF.